Presented here are 27 T cell receptor beta chains from one specimen sequenced in a study of breast tumors, draining lymph nodes, adjacent tissues. From the multiplex PCR reads, TCRdb called clonotypes with MiXCR, one entry per CDR3 protein. The sample contains 12,000 or so distinct CDR3 sequences, about 56% of which appear only once. Sequenced input: breast tumor tissue. These receptor sequences come from a female donor with breast cancer. Some clones in this sample may be carry-over from other donors' samples.

The rearrangement uses TRBV2 and TRBJ1-4; no definite D call. Trimming took 10 bases from V and 16 from J, leaving 34 bases between them. The CDR3 consists of 16 residues. CDR1 and CDR2 from the germline V gene are SNHLY and FYNNEI. Here the CDR3 DNA reads TGTGCCACTACAACATGGGATCGGGCCCGGCCTCAAGAAACGTTTTTT. Its translation is CATTTWDRARPQETFF.

The V call is TRBV20-1, the J call TRBJ1-5, with 8 positions matching TRBD1. This CDR3 is 17 amino acids long. Germline CDR1 DFQATT, CDR2 SNEGSKA (reference sequence). V lost 2 bases and J lost 1; bases outside the gene matches: 10. CDR3: CSARTMQGAMSNQPQHF. DNA of the CDR3: TGCAGTGCTAGAACAATGCAGGGGGCAATGAGCAATCAGCCCCAGCATTTT.

The chain recombines TRBV29-1 with TRBJ1-5; 9 nucleotides line up with TRBD1. From germline, CDR1 is SQVTM and CDR2 ANQGSEA. V shed 8 bases, J shed 4 bases, and the junction held 6 bases outside the gene matches. This CDR3 comprises 13 residues. CDR3 DNA sequence: TGCAGCACGGGACAGGGCTTAAATCAGCCCCAGCATTTT. Translating it yields CSTGQGLNQPQHF.

The rearrangement uses TRBV7-9 and TRBJ2-7; D call uncertain. This CDR3 spans 12 amino acids. V shed 5 bases and J shed 7 bases, with 12 bases lying between them. CDR1 and CDR2 from the germline V gene are SEHNR and FQNEAQ (reference sequence). Here the CDR3 reads CASSHTNREQYF. The CDR3 DNA reads as TGTGCCAGCAGCCATACGAACCGGGAGCAGTACTTC.

The genes are TRBV2 and TRBJ2-3, with 11 positions matching TRBD2. Germline loops: CDR1 SNHLY, CDR2 FYNNEI. V lost 6 bases and J lost 6; bases outside the gene matches: 2. The CDR3 consists of 13 residues. The CDR3 loop is CASRLAGGDTQYF. The CDR3 DNA sequence: TGTGCCAGCAGGTTAGCGGGGGGGGATACGCAGTATTTT.

J is TRBJ1-2 and V is TRBV10-3; D may be TRBD1 (5 bases). CDR1 ENHRY and CDR2 SYGVKD come from the germline V gene. V dropped 2 bases and J dropped 7 bases, with 8 bases sitting between them. The CDR3 sequence is 12 residues long. The CDR3 loop is CAISEGGVGYTF. In DNA, the CDR3 is TGTGCCATCAGTGAGGGAGGGGTTGGCTACACCTTC.

J is TRBJ1-3 and V is TRBV7-2, with a tentative D call TRBD1 (5 bases). In germline, CDR1 is SGHTA, CDR2 FQGNSA. V lost 1 base, J lost 4 bases, and 20 bases lay in between. This CDR3 spans 18 amino acids. CDR3 in amino acids: CASSLVDSGVALGNTIYF. DNA for the CDR3: TGTGCCAGCAGCTTAGTCGACAGCGGGGTTGCTTTGGGAAACACCATATATTTT.

This clonotype is labeled as large. CDR3 region: CASSHPLRSEKLFF. CDR3 bases: TGTGCCAGCAGTCACCCTCTCCGCTCTGAAAAACTGTTTTTT. The chain is built from TRBV6-1 and TRBJ1-4; D uncertain. This CDR3 is 14 amino acids long. Trimming removed 5 bases at V and 7 bases at J, with 14 bases between. CDR1 MNHNS and CDR2 SASEGT come from the germline V gene.

V usage is TRBV7-9 and J usage is TRBJ2-1; D gene uncertain. The CDR3 extends over 13 amino acids. Trimming removed 1 base at V and 5 bases at J, with 6 bases between. Germline assignment: CDR1 SEHNR and CDR2 FQNEAQ (reference sequence). The CDR3, as DNA: TGTGCCAGCAGCTTAGGAAGGCACAATGAGCAGTTCTTC. Translating it yields CASSLGRHNEQFF.

CDR3 sequence: CASSIGTGVRYEQYF. The CDR3 nucleotides are TGTGCCAGTAGTATCGGGACAGGGGTCCGCTACGAGCAGTACTTC. This chain joins TRBV19 and TRBJ2-7, with TRBD1 identical over 10 bases. The germline CDR1 and CDR2 sequences are LNHDA and SQIVND (reference sequence). The CDR3 has 15 residues. V shed 3 bases, J shed 3 bases, and the junction held 5 bases outside the gene matches.

This clonotype was picked up many times. The CDR3 sequence: CASSMKNIQYF. The CDR3 coding sequence is TGTGCCAGTAGTATGAAAAACATTCAGTACTTC. The chain combines TRBV19 with TRBJ2-4, with D unclear. This CDR3 comprises 11 residues. Germline CDR1 LNHDA, CDR2 SQIVND (reference sequence). V was shortened by 3 bases and J by 4 bases, with 1 base between the two germline ends.

This clonotype was seen once. V and J are TRBV5-1 and TRBJ1-4, with 7 bases matching TRBD1. The CDR3 has 14 residues. Looked up from germline, CDR1 is SGHRS and CDR2 is YFSETQ. V lost 4 bases to trimming and J lost 14 bases; unmatched junction nucleotides: 14. The CDR3 sequence: CASSPDRVGDTLFF. CDR3 nucleotides: TGCGCCAGCAGCCCCGACAGGGTGGGGGACACGCTGTTTTTT. The full variable domain, with the rest looked up from reference TRBV5-1 and TRBJ1-4, is KAGVTQTPRYLIKTRGQQVTLSCSPISGHRSVSWYQQTPGQGLQFLFEYFSETQRNKGNFPGRFSGRQFSNSRSEMNVSTLELGDSALYLCASSPDRVGDTLFFGSGTQLSVL.

This chain connects TRBV11-2 to TRBJ1-2; the match to TRBD1 covers 10 bases. Germline lookup yields CDR1 SGHAT and CDR2 FQNNGV. There are 15 residues in the CDR3. After removal of 1 base from V and 4 bases from J, the junction contained 3 bases not matched to a gene. The CDR3 spells CASSLGQGAGYGYTF. The CDR3 coding sequence is TGTGCCAGCAGCTTAGGACAGGGGGCCGGCTATGGCTACACCTTC.

The J gene is TRBJ1-4, the V gene TRBV12-3 or TRBV12-4; 7 nucleotides match TRBD1. Trimming cost V 4 bases and J 7 bases; bases outside gene matches: 6. The CDR3 has 14 amino acids. CDR3 in amino acids: CASSSDREIEKLFF. CDR3 bases: TGTGCCAGCAGTTCAGACAGGGAGATTGAAAAACTGTTTTTT.

This clonotype was observed a handful of times. The chain is built from TRBV20-1 and TRBJ1-6; D call uncertain. This CDR3 has 14 amino acids. V was trimmed by 1 base and J by 4 bases, leaving 8 bases between them. The V gene's germline CDR1 is DFQATT and CDR2 SNEGSKA (reference sequence). CDR3 loop: CSARGTVYNSPLHF. In nucleotides, the CDR3 is TGCAGTGCTAGAGGAACAGTATATAATTCACCCCTCCACTTT.

This clonotype turned up a few times. This sequence joins TRBV7-2 and TRBJ2-7, with TRBD2 as a possible D gene (6 bases). Trimming removed 2 bases at V and 3 bases at J, with 11 bases between. CDR1 SGHTA and CDR2 FQGNSA come from the germline V gene. The length of the CDR3 is 14 residues. The CDR3 is CASSLFVRDYEQYF. DNA for the CDR3: TGTGCCAGCAGCTTATTTGTGCGGGACTACGAGCAGTACTTC.

At least ten counts were recorded for this clonotype. This may stem from a read error, because a much larger clone lies one nucleotide away. The V and J genes are TRBV6-6 and TRBJ1-2; D gene ambiguous. CDR3 length: 14 amino acids. The V end was cut by 7 bases, the J end by 0 bases, with 12 bases between. CDR1 MNHNY and CDR2 SVGAGI come from the germline V gene (reference sequence). The DNA of the CDR3 is TGTGCCAGCACCCTACAAACAGCTAACTATGGCTACACCTTC. Translated: CASTLQTANYGYTF.

The CDR3 is CSARPELGGSYGYTF. CDR3 nucleotides: TGCAGTGCTAGACCCGAACTTGGAGGAAGCTATGGCTACACCTTC. The chain uses TRBV20-1 and TRBJ1-2; D is unclear. The germline V gene encodes CDR1 DFQATT and CDR2 SNEGSKA (reference sequence). CDR3 length: 15 amino acids. V was trimmed by 2 bases and J by 4 bases, leaving 17 bases between them.

There are a few counts of this clonotype. The chain carries TRBV5-1 and TRBJ1-5; the D is unclear. This CDR3 region has 14 residues. Germline CDR1 reads SGHRS; CDR2 reads YFSETQ. V was pared by 5 bases and J by 0 bases, with 9 bases between. Written as DNA, the CDR3 is TGCGCCAGCAGTCGGAGTCATAGCAATCAGCCCCAGCATTTT. Amino acid sequence: CASSRSHSNQPQHF.

This clonotype was counted between two and nine times. The genes are TRBV9 and TRBJ2-1; no definite D call. Looked up from germline, CDR1 is SGDLS and CDR2 is YYNGEE. Deletions cut 2 bases from V and 0 bases from J, with 9 bases between. The CDR3 runs 15 residues. The CDR3 bases are TGTGCCAGCAGCGTCGGAATCACCTCCTACAATGAGCAGTTCTTC. Protein sequence: CASSVGITSYNEQFF.

This sequence joins TRBV6-1 and TRBJ2-3, with 11 bases matching TRBD2. V lost 5 bases, J lost 6 bases, and 10 bases stayed unmatched. In germline, CDR1 is MNHNS, CDR2 SASEGT. This CDR3 is 16 amino acids long. CDR3 in amino acids: CASSSRTSGPRDTQYF. The CDR3 nucleotides are TGTGCCAGCAGTTCCAGGACTAGCGGGCCTCGGGATACGCAGTATTTT.

This clonotype appeared a single time. The junction departs from the called germline gene at one end, perhaps through a read error. The rearrangement joins TRBV20-1 to TRBJ1-2, with a weak D call TRBD1 (6 bases). CDR1 and CDR2 from the germline V gene are DFQATT and SNEGSKA (reference sequence). The CDR3 contains 12 residues. CDR3 nucleotide sequence: TGCAGGAAAGGGGGGGAGTACTATGGCTCCACCTTC. The encoded protein is CRKGGEYYGSTF.

The chain employs TRBV20-1 and TRBJ2-7; the D gene could be TRBD1 or TRBD2 (5 bases each). Trimming removed 6 bases at V and 0 bases at J, with 15 bases between. CDR3 length equals 14 residues. Germline lookup yields CDR1 DFQATT and CDR2 SNEGSKA (reference sequence). CDR3 sequence reads: CSAAAGSGSYEQYF. The CDR3 region has the DNA TGCAGTGCAGCCGCAGGGAGTGGCTCCTACGAGCAGTACTTC.

The chain employs TRBV6-5 and TRBJ2-7, with D maybe TRBD2 (5 bases). CDR3 size: 13 residues. Trimming pared 6 bases from V and 0 bases from J, leaving 9 bases between. Germline assignment: CDR1 MNHEY and CDR2 SVGAGI. The CDR3: CASRDLISYEQYF. The CDR3 bases are TGTGCCAGCAGGGACTTAATCTCCTACGAGCAGTACTTC.

This clonotype was counted ten times or more. The J gene is TRBJ2-2, the V gene TRBV27; D is possibly TRBD1 (6 bases). The CDR3 runs to 19 residues. The germline V gene has CDR1 MNHEY and CDR2 SMNVEV (reference sequence). Trimming pared 6 bases from V and 0 bases from J, leaving 23 bases between. The CDR3 nucleotides are TGTGCCAGCAGCAAGAGCCCTATCTACAGGGCTTCGAACACCGGGGAGCTGTTTTTT. As protein: CASSKSPIYRASNTGELFF.

This clonotype has just a few counts. The chain uses TRBV29-1 and TRBJ2-1; TRBD2 matches at 7 bases. J lost 3 bases, V lost 6 bases, and 8 bases had no gene match. The germline V gene has CDR1 SQVTM and CDR2 ANQGSEA. This CDR3 contains 14 residues. CDR3 nucleotide sequence: TGCAGCGTGCAACGAGCGGGGCTCTACAATGAGCAGTTCTTC. This translates into CSVQRAGLYNEQFF.

J is TRBJ2-1 and V is TRBV19, with TRBD2 matching over 9 bases. CDR3 size: 17 residues. Germline-derived CDR1 and CDR2 are LNHDA and SQIVND (reference sequence). V shed 4 bases and J 10 bases; nucleotides not matched to a gene: 17. CDR3 DNA: TGTGCCAGTAGTACTGATCAGCGGGAGGTTGGTTTGAGAGAGCAGTTCTTC. As protein: CASSTDQREVGLREQFF. Together with reference TRBV19 and TRBJ2-1, the CDR3 gives the full variable domain: DGGITQSPKYLFRKEGQNVTLSCEQNLNHDAMYWYRQDPGQGLRLIYYSQIVNDFQKGDIAEGYSVSREKKESFPLTVTSAQKNPTAFYLCASSTDQREVGLREQFFGPGTRLTVL.